These 5 T cell receptor beta chains share one sample of origin, sequenced in a study of blood T cell repertoires in COVID-19. Sequencing was performed with immunoSEQ multiplex PCR; in TCRdb, only in-frame clones are kept and a portion is missing. The sample lists 150,000 to 200,000 clones, about 83% occurring once. Sequencing used peripheral blood. Every receptor here comes from a person aged 65 to 79 with COVID-19, enrolled during active disease.

The chain links TRBV4-1 to TRBJ2-2; 11 bases line up with TRBD2. CDR1 is MGHRA and CDR2 is YSYEKL in the germline V gene. CDR3 size: 18 residues. V gave up 5 bases and J gave up 0 bases; unmatched junction bases: 8. The CDR3 DNA follows: TGCGCCAGCAGCTCCGATCTAGCGGGAGGTACGAACACCGGGGAGCTGTTTTTT. Protein: CASSSDLAGGTNTGELFF.

This chain connects TRBV2 to TRBJ2-6, with D tentatively TRBD2 (5 bases). Trimming pared 10 bases from V and 2 bases from J, leaving 18 bases between. Germline V gives CDR1 SNHLY, CDR2 FYNNEI. The CDR3 has 16 residues. CDR3 loop: CATTSGSPAGANVLTF. CDR3 DNA: TGTGCCACCACAAGCGGCAGTCCTGCTGGGGCCAACGTCCTGACTTTC.

The sample holds one count of this clone. CDR3 nucleotides: TGTGCCAGCAGCGAAGACAGCCGTTGGGGCTACACCTTC. Amino acids: CASSEDSRWGYTF. The gene calls are TRBV5-6 and TRBJ1-2; perhaps TRBD1 as D (5 bases). The CDR3 loop spans 13 amino acids. The V gene lost 4 bases and the J gene lost 8 bases, with 15 bases spanning the gap. Germline assignment: CDR1 SGHDT and CDR2 YYEEEE.

The gene calls are TRBV7-2 and TRBJ1-2, with 9 bases fitting TRBD1. Germline assignment: CDR1 SGHTA and CDR2 FQGNSA. The CDR3 covers 13 residues. The J segment lost 9 bases and the V segment lost 4 bases, leaving 6 bases of the junction unmatched. As DNA, the CDR3 is TGTGCCAGCAGCTGGGGACAGGGTTCGAGCTACACCTTC. This codes for CASSWGQGSSYTF.

This clone has a single count. The CDR3 nucleotides are TGTGCCAGCAGCCACCCCGGACAGAATCAGCCCCAGCATTTT. Translation: CASSHPGQNQPQHF. This chain connects TRBV7-2 to TRBJ1-5, with D possibly being TRBD1 (6 bases). The CDR3 has 14 amino acids. Per the germline V gene, CDR1 is SGHTA and CDR2 is FQGNSA. V lost 5 bases and J 4 bases, leaving 12 bases between the germline ends.